A selection of T cell receptor beta chains follows, all from one sample in a study of PD-1 and CTLA-4 blockade in melanoma. The table came from immunoSEQ multiplex PCR; TCRdb's copy has only in-frame clones and leaves some out. Altogether almost 30,000 clones are present, 85% to 90% being singletons, with the ten largest covering over 7%. Sequenced here: CD8+ T cells from peripheral blood, sampled before anti-PD-1 treatment. These receptors originate from a human donor with melanoma. Both conserved end residues are part of each CDR3. A D gene is named only where the DNA matches it firmly. Only part of the rows carry a size: once, few, many, or a class if the clone is expanded.

V,D,size,CDR3
TRBV18,-,-,CASSPLPTDTQYF
TRBV2,-,few,CATKQGTLDEQYF
TRBV6-5,TRBD1,-,CASSPTGAGEQFF
TRBV5-8,-,-,CASSSGQTFYGYTF
TRBV11-2,TRBD2,-,CASSLRLAGEGRYEQYF
TRBV27,-,-,CASRSLGTNEKLFF
TRBV12-3/TRBV12-4,-,-,CASSLRGNEQFF
TRBV27,TRBD1,-,CASSTGQGIYGYTF
TRBV15,TRBD1,-,CATSSVTGGLTNEKLFF
TRBV28,-,-,CASSLKVGNQPQHF
TRBV5-4,TRBD2,-,CASSFGLAGVTGELFF
TRBV27,TRBD2,-,CASSFTSGGLETQYF
TRBV2,TRBD2,-,CASSEGYSGGDQETQYF
TRBV3-1/TRBV3-2,TRBD1,-,CASSDRDRGRVETQYF
TRBV3-1/TRBV3-2,-,-,CASSQAPGSGNTIYF
TRBV14,-,few,CASSQDPRVLKRVAFF
TRBV19,-,-,CASSMPFGGYGYTF
TRBV7-9,-,-,CASSLAPAQEAFF
TRBV11-2,-,-,CASSLGWERETQYF
TRBV18,TRBD1,-,CASSLPGQGAFGYTF
TRBV5-1,-,-,CASSSGPGGQFF
TRBV5-5,-,-,CASSSPGPPNEKLFF
TRBV30,-,-,CAWSSDSYYEQYF
TRBV27,-,-,CASSPSGPYGYTF
TRBV6-5,TRBD1,-,CASSRTGGSAEAFF
TRBV13,-,-,CASSVTGKAEAFF
TRBV6-5,-,-,CASSYGYEDSGNTIYF
TRBV7-2,-,-,CASSFDSSSYNEQFF
TRBV4-1,-,-,CASSQSVHNYEQYF
TRBV15,-,once,CATSSRTQANEKLFF
TRBV5-1,-,-,CASSEPPGEAAWSTEAFF
TRBV29-1,-,-,CSVDRMNTEAFF
TRBV29-1,-,-,CSVSDLAKRTDTQYF
TRBV9,-,-,CASSVASDYEQYF
TRBV9,TRBD2,-,CASSVVPAGGQETQYF
TRBV7-9,TRBD1,-,CASSLSGQGNEKLFF
TRBV5-5,-,-,CASSYRDLYQETQYF
TRBV7-9,-,-,CASSPTTDTYEQYF
TRBV19,-,-,CASSMGLGGNSYEQYF
TRBV7-8,-,-,CASSADTYNEQFF
TRBV24-1,-,-,CATSDPRGENTGELFF
TRBV27,-,-,CASSLKGGYEQYF
TRBV7-9,-,-,CASSENTGELFF
TRBV14,-,-,CASSQDLNRAGNTIYF
TRBV30,-,-,CAWTPSRRETQYF
TRBV7-8,-,-,CASSVTLGEDDEQYF
TRBV7-9,TRBD2,once,CASSEPGLAGTLMSEQFF
TRBV6-2/TRBV6-3,TRBD1,-,CASSYSPDRVDYGYTF
TRBV4-1,TRBD1,-,CASSQGDRGGGNQPQHF
TRBV7-2,-,-,CASSLDETEAFF
TRBV7-9,-,-,CASSLVGGADETQYF
TRBV28,TRBD1,-,CASSNDRGLRNEQFF
TRBV2,TRBD1,once,CASRPGTGENTEAFF
TRBV29-1,-,-,CSLNPGHANTEAFF
TRBV28,-,-,CASIRYRGGDEQFF
TRBV28,-,-,CASSLGPSSYNEQFF